These 24 T cell receptor beta chains were all obtained from the same sample, sequenced in a study of cytomegalovirus exposure and HLA in healthy donors. The primer mix had 60 Vbeta and 13 Jbeta primers. The method was immunoSEQ multiplex PCR; TCRdb's version includes in-frame clones alone and lacks a portion of them. The sample carries roughly 98,000 clones, about three quarters recorded once. What was sequenced was PBMCs. The origin of the receptors is a man aged 40-55 years in good health and CMV-seronegative.

In its sample, this clone was seen once. Its ends do not fully match the called genes, so a read error is possible. V usage is TRBV7-9 and J usage is TRBJ2-7; D may be TRBD1 (6 bases). CDR1 SEHNR and CDR2 FQNEAQ come from the germline V gene (reference sequence). The CDR3 is made up of 14 amino acids. CDR3 nucleotide sequence: TGTTCCAGCAGCTCCCGGACAGCGAACTACGAGCAGTACTTC. It encodes CSSSSRTANYEQYF.

The DNA of the CDR3 is TGTGCCAGCAGTCACAAGACAGGGGGCGAGCAGTACTTC. It translates to CASSHKTGGEQYF. The rearrangement joins TRBV6-1 to TRBJ2-7; TRBD1 matches 9 bases. Germline V gives CDR1 MNHNS, CDR2 SASEGT. Unmatched junction bases numbered 5, after V lost 5 bases and J lost 6 bases. This CDR3 contains 13 residues.

This chain links TRBV6-1 with TRBJ2-3, with 14 bases that match TRBD2. Germline values: CDR1 MNHNS, CDR2 SASEGT. CDR3 length: 15 amino acids. The ends lost 10 bases at V and 3 bases at J; junction bases unmatched: 6. CDR3 residues: CAIIGLAGGTDTQYF. The CDR3 DNA sequence: TGTGCCATCATTGGACTAGCGGGGGGAACAGATACGCAGTATTTT.

V usage is TRBV27 and J usage is TRBJ1-5; D not certain. Germline CDR1 and CDR2: MNHEY and SMNVEV (reference sequence). This CDR3 is built from 14 residues. V dropped 2 bases and J dropped 9 bases, with 14 bases sitting between them. The CDR3 sequence is CASSLGWAVGPQHF. CDR3 bases: TGTGCCAGCAGTTTAGGCTGGGCCGTGGGGCCCCAGCATTTT.

The rearrangement links TRBV14 to TRBJ1-2, with unresolved D. Germline V gives CDR1 SGHDN, CDR2 FVKESK. The CDR3 covers 14 residues. Between the trimmed V and J ends, which lost 1 base and 3 bases, there was a span of 9 bases. The CDR3 nucleotides read TGTGCCAGCAGCCAAGGCCCGGTTCACTATGGCTACACCTTC. Its translation: CASSQGPVHYGYTF.

The V gene is TRBV5-1, the J gene TRBJ1-1; possible D gene TRBD1, 6 bases. Germline loops: CDR1 SGHRS, CDR2 YFSETQ. With 0 bases removed from V and 2 bases from J, the gap between germline ends came to 11 bases. This CDR3 spans 15 amino acids. CDR3 amino acids: CASSLDGRGNTEAFF. The CDR3 DNA is TGCGCCAGCAGCTTGGACGGCAGGGGAAACACTGAAGCTTTCTTT.

The chain recombines TRBV10-3 with TRBJ2-3; a possible D gene is TRBD2 (6 bases). CDR3 length equals 15 residues. Germline CDR1 ENHRY, CDR2 SYGVKD. The V gene lost 4 bases and the J gene lost 2 bases, with 13 bases spanning the gap. In nucleotides, the CDR3 is TGTGCCATCAGTGTTGCGGGACCCCCCACAGATACGCAGTATTTT. Amino acids: CAISVAGPPTDTQYF.

This clone was recorded once. The chain employs TRBV27 and TRBJ1-1, with D tentatively TRBD1 (5 bases). Germline V gene data show CDR1 as MNHEY and CDR2 as SMNVEV (reference sequence). The CDR3 extends over 16 amino acids. V was trimmed by 5 bases and J by 1 base, leaving 17 bases between them. CDR3 loop: CASSKNSGLGNTEAFF. The CDR3 DNA reads as TGTGCCAGCAGTAAAAACTCAGGGCTCGGGAACACTGAAGCTTTCTTT.

The chain uses TRBV7-9 and TRBJ2-3; perhaps TRBD2 as D (6 bases). Trimming pared 3 bases from V and 4 bases from J, leaving 17 bases between. This CDR3 has 16 amino acids. In germline, CDR1 is SEHNR, CDR2 FQNEAQ (reference sequence). Written as DNA, the CDR3 is TGTGCCAGCAGCTTCTTGGGGGGTCGGACCGCAGATACGCAGTATTTT. As protein: CASSFLGGRTADTQYF.

This rearrangement joins TRBV5-1 to TRBJ1-2; possibly TRBD1 for D (6 bases). V gave up 0 bases and J gave up 4 bases, with 13 bases separating them. The CDR3 has 15 amino acids. Per germline, CDR1 SGHRS and CDR2 YFSETQ. CDR3 region: CASSLDGTPPYGYTF. CDR3 nucleotides: TGCGCCAGCAGCTTGGATGGGACACCTCCCTATGGCTACACCTTC.

The chain couples TRBV4-3 to TRBJ2-2; 13 bases align to TRBD2. Germline CDR1 LGHNA, CDR2 YSLEER. J was trimmed by 2 bases and V by 1 base; bases with no gene match: 16. The CDR3 totals 22 residues. CDR3 in DNA: TGCGCCAGCAGCCAAGTCTTCAGACTAGCGGGGGGTTATCAAGCAAACACCGGGGAGCTGTTTTTT. Translated: CASSQVFRLAGGYQANTGELFF.

The rearrangement joins TRBV5-6 to TRBJ2-5; 9 bases align to TRBD1. CDR1 and CDR2 (germline): SGHDT, YYEEEE. The CDR3 spans 18 residues. V trimming: 0 bases; J trimming: 2 bases; junction bases outside the gene matches: 11. DNA of the CDR3: TGTGCCAGCAGCTTGGTACAGGGGGCGGATTTGGGGCAAGAGACCCAGTACTTC. It is translated as CASSLVQGADLGQETQYF.

The V and J genes are TRBV5-3 and TRBJ2-1; 11 bases are shared with TRBD2. TRBV5-3 is sorted into the ORF group, with uncertain function. V lost 2 bases, J lost 4 bases, and 14 bases stayed unmatched. The CDR3 consists of 19 residues. For the CDR3, the DNA is TGTGCCAGAAGCTTTCTTTTTCGAACTAGCGGGGGATCATACAATGAGCAGTTCTTC. This codes for CARSFLFRTSGGSYNEQFF.

V gene TRBV6-6 combines with J gene TRBJ2-1, with D possibly being TRBD1 (6 bases). CDR1 MNHNY and CDR2 SVGAGI come from the germline V gene (reference sequence). This CDR3 spans 13 amino acids. V lost 4 bases to trimming and J lost 3 bases, with 7 bases between them. The CDR3 DNA reads as TGTGCCAGCAGTTCACAGGGCTACAATGAGCAGTTCTTC. Its translation is CASSSQGYNEQFF.

The rearrangement uses TRBV6-6 and TRBJ2-2; 7 nucleotides line up with TRBD1. CDR3 length equals 15 residues. CDR1 is MNHNY, CDR2 SVGAGI, per germline (reference sequence). V lost 6 bases and J lost 7; bases outside the gene matches: 11. The CDR3 region has the DNA TGTGCCAGCAGGTCATCGGGACAGAAGTACGGGGAGCTGTTTTTT. Translated, it gives CASRSSGQKYGELFF.

The V and J genes are TRBV9 and TRBJ1-4; 9 bases map to TRBD1. Germline-derived CDR1 and CDR2 are SGDLS and YYNGEE. The CDR3 extends over 16 amino acids. Germline trimming cut 3 bases from V and 9 bases from J; bases unmatched to any gene: 12. The CDR3 loop reads CASSAGTGTGFQKLFF. The CDR3 region has the DNA TGTGCCAGCAGCGCCGGTACCGGGACAGGGTTTCAAAAACTGTTTTTT.

This chain uses TRBV11-2 with TRBJ2-1; weak D call: TRBD2 (5 bases). The germline V gene encodes CDR1 SGHAT and CDR2 FQNNGV. Trimming cost V 5 bases and J 13 bases, with 12 bases left between them. The CDR3 has 11 residues. CDR3 sequence reads: CASSHRGLQFF. CDR3 nucleotides: TGTGCCAGCAGCCACCGGGGTTTACAGTTCTTC.

The chain is built from TRBV20-1 and TRBJ1-2, with D hard to call. The CDR3 has 10 residues. V was trimmed by 5 bases and J by 8 bases, leaving 9 bases between them. In germline, CDR1 is DFQATT, CDR2 SNEGSKA (reference sequence). The CDR3 protein is CSALERGYTF. The CDR3 region has the DNA TGCAGTGCTTTGGAGCGAGGCTACACCTTC.

This clone was detected once. The genes are TRBV15 and TRBJ1-5, with D possibly being TRBD1 (5 bases). Trimming removed 5 bases at V and 4 bases at J, with 15 bases between. There are 15 residues in the CDR3. Germline CDR1 reads LNHNV; CDR2 reads YYDKDF (reference sequence). The CDR3 coding sequence is TGTGCCACCAGCTCCTCCGACAGCCCTAATCAGCCCCAGCATTTT. This codes for CATSSSDSPNQPQHF. Full variable domain (remainder filled in from reference TRBV15 and TRBJ1-5): DAMVIQNPRYQVTQFGKPVTLSCSQTLNHNVMYWYQQKSSQAPKLLFHYYDKDFNNEADTPDNFQSRRPNTSFCFLDIRSPGLGDTAMYLCATSSSDSPNQPQHFGDGTRLSIL.

V and J are TRBV23-1 and TRBJ1-5; 10 positions agree with TRBD1. TRBV23-1 is given ORF status, its function remaining uncertain. The CDR3 is made up of 17 amino acids. The V and J ends lost 9 bases and 0 bases, in that order; junction bases with no gene match: 11. The CDR3: CASSDRGLLDSNQPQHF. CDR3 nucleotides: TGCGCCAGTTCCGACAGGGGGCTCCTAGATAGCAATCAGCCCCAGCATTTT.

V is TRBV4-3 and J is TRBJ1-2; 9 nucleotides align to TRBD1. The V and J ends lost 3 bases and 7 bases, in that order; junction bases with no gene match: 6. There are 14 residues in the CDR3. The germline V gene encodes CDR1 LGHNA and CDR2 YSLEER. CDR3 residues: CASSHLDRGRGYTF. The CDR3, as DNA: TGCGCCAGCAGCCATTTGGACAGGGGCCGTGGCTACACCTTC.

The chain carries TRBV23-1 and TRBJ1-6, with D possibly being TRBD1 (5 bases). TRBV23-1 is an ORF for which the function is uncertain. V lost 0 bases to trimming and J lost 8 bases, with 11 bases between them. The length of the CDR3 is 15 residues. This chain's CDR3 is CASSQSEGNYSPLHF. The CDR3 bases are TGCGCCAGCAGTCAATCGGAGGGGAACTATTCACCCCTCCACTTT.

The V gene is TRBV27, the J gene TRBJ2-5, with D unclear. The DNA end is a closer match to TRBJ2-7, so the J assignment may be wrong. The germline gives CDR1 MNHEY, CDR2 SMNVEV (reference sequence). The CDR3 totals 13 residues. CDR3: CASSLRSRYEQYF. The CDR3, as DNA: TGTGCCAGCAGTTTAAGGAGTAGGTACGAGCAGTACTTC.

This chain connects TRBV7-6 to TRBJ1-1; D is ambiguous. Deletions cut 5 bases from V and 4 bases from J, with 23 bases between. Germline CDR1 reads SGHVS; CDR2 reads FNYEAQ. The CDR3 is 17 amino acids. Written as DNA, the CDR3 is TGTGCCAGCAGCCCCCGCCCAGGAGCAGATCGGGGCACTGAAGCTTTCTTT. It specifies CASSPRPGADRGTEAFF.